The T cell receptor beta chain under discussion was sequenced for a study of T cells in Graves' hyperthyroidism and ophthalmopathy. Amplified TCR beta CDR3 regions came from RNA transcripts. The TCR CDR3 was amplified in a first-round RT-PCR using the HTBI primer set. One entry per CDR3 protein, called by TCRdb with MiXCR from the multiplex PCR reads. The table includes more than 300,000 distinct CDR3 sequences, approximately 17% detected once. The V gene lost 6 bases and the J gene lost 3 bases, with 5 bases spanning the gap. Germline CDR1 MDHEN, CDR2 SYDVKM. This CDR3 contains 11 residues. This clonotype was found many times. Its antigen is undetermined. Diagnoses used clinical symptoms, serum thyroxine and TRAb, thyroid ultrasound and orbital computed tomography. Overall study results and limits: Ophthalmopathy and stable hyperthyroidism were told apart by a 13 V-J model. Clonotypes that were expanded in thyroid above 0.001 mostly appeared in blood too. In validation, the model predicted ophthalmopathy. These predictions came a median about 6.5 months before onset.

This chain links TRBV28 with TRBJ1-1; no definite D call. Material: blood. This TCR was recovered from a man aged 18 to 29 with Graves' ophthalmopathy. The CDR3 spells CASSVYTEAFF. The CDR3 bases are TGTGCCAGCAGCGTCTACACTGAAGCTTTCTTT.